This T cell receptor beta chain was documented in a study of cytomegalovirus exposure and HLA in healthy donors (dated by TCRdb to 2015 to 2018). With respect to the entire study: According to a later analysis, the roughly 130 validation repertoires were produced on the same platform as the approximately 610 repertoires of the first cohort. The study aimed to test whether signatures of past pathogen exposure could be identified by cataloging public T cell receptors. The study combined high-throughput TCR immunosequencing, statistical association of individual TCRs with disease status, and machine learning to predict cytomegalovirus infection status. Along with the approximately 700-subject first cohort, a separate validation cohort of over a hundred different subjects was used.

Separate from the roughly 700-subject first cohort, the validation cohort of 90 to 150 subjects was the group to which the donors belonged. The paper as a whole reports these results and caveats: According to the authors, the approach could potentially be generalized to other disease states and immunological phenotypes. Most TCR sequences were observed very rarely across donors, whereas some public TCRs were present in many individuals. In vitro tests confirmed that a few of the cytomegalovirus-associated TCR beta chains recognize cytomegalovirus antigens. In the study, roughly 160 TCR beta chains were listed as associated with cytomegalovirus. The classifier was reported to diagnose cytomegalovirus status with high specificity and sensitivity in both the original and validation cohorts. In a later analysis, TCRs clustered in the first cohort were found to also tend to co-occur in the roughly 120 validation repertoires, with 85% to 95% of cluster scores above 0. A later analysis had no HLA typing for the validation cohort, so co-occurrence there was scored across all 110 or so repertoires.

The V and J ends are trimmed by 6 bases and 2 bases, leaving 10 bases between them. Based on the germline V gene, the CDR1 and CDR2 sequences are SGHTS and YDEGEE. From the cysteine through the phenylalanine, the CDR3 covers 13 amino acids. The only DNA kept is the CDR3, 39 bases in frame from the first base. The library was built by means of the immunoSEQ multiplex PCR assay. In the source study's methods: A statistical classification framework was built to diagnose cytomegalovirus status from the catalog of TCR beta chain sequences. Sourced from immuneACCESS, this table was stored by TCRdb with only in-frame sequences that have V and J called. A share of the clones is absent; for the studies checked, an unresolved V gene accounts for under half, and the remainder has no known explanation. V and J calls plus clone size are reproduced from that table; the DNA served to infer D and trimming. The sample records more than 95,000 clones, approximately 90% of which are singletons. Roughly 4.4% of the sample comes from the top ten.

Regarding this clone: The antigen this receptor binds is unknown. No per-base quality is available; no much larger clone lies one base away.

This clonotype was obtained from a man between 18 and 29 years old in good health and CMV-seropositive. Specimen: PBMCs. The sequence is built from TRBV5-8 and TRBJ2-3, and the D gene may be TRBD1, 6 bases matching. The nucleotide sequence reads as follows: TGTGCCAGCAAGAACAGGGACACAGATACGCAGTATTTT. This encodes CASKNRDTDTQYF.